One and the same sample provided the 13 T cell receptor beta chains below, sequenced in a study of vaccination effects on CD4 cells after COVID-19. These receptors lack a known antigen. Antigen-specific CD4+ T cells expanded by the ViraFEST assay with viral peptide pools were then sequenced. CD4+ T cell isolation took place after 10 days of culture. Participants were given two doses of BNT162b2 or mRNA-1273 vaccine. Clones were sequenced by immunoSEQ multiplex PCR, and TCRdb holds only the in-frame ones, with some missing. The sample has roughly 68,000 clones; around 70% are singletons. The sample in question was CD4+ T cells from PBMCs cultured with HCoV-229E spike peptides, obtained after COVID-19 vaccination. The source of these receptors is a human donor who received a COVID-19 vaccine.

This clone has only a few counts. V is TRBV5-1 and J is TRBJ2-2; possible D gene TRBD1, 6 bases. The germline V and J ends were trimmed by 4 bases and 4 bases, with 20 bases remaining between them. From germline, CDR1 is SGHRS and CDR2 YFSETQ. The CDR3 consists of 17 residues. CDR3 DNA sequence: TGCGCCAGCAGCCAATTACAGGGTAAACCGAGCACCGGGGAGCTGTTTTTT. Translated: CASSQLQGKPSTGELFF.

This chain connects TRBV2 to TRBJ2-6; the match to TRBD1 covers 7 bases. Germline V gives CDR1 SNHLY, CDR2 FYNNEI. The CDR3 is 19 residues long. The junction had 13 bases not matched to a gene; V was cut back by 5 bases and J by 0 bases. The CDR3 coding sequence is TGTGCCAGCAGTCCCGGTACCGGGACAGTTAGCTCTGGGGCCAACGTCCTGACTTTC. Translating gives CASSPGTGTVSSGANVLTF.

This clone appeared a few times. V gene TRBV10-3 combines with J gene TRBJ2-1; 9 bases fit TRBD2. CDR3 size: 17 residues. Per the germline V gene, CDR1 is ENHRY and CDR2 is SYGVKD. Trimming at V came to 7 bases and at J to 3 bases, leaving 13 bases not matched to a gene. In nucleotides, the CDR3 is TGTGCCATCAAAGGGGGGAGCGGGGGGCTTAACTACAATGAGCAGTTCTTC. Protein sequence: CAIKGGSGGLNYNEQFF.

The chain links TRBV5-1 to TRBJ1-3, with TRBD1 as a possible D gene (6 bases). CDR1 SGHRS and CDR2 YFSETQ come from the germline V gene. The CDR3 covers 15 residues. Deletions cut 3 bases from V and 4 bases from J, with 14 bases between. The chain's CDR3 is CASSSGGHSGNTIYF. CDR3 bases: TGCGCCAGCAGCTCGGGGGGGCATTCCGGAAACACCATATATTTT.

This clone was counted a single time. This rearrangement joins TRBV15 to TRBJ2-2, with D perhaps matching TRBD2 (5 bases). V shed 3 bases and J shed 1 base, with 12 bases lying between them. CDR1 and CDR2 from the germline V gene are LNHNV and YYDKDF (reference sequence). This CDR3 is built from 16 residues. CDR3 protein: CATSRRAAGNTGELFF. CDR3 nucleotide sequence: TGTGCCACCAGCAGGAGGGCGGCGGGGAACACCGGGGAGCTGTTTTTT. The entire variable domain, with the rest obtained from reference TRBV15 and TRBJ2-2, is as follows: DAMVIQNPRYQVTQFGKPVTLSCSQTLNHNVMYWYQQKSSQAPKLLFHYYDKDFNNEADTPDNFQSRRPNTSFCFLDIRSPGLGDTAMYLCATSRRAAGNTGELFFGEGSRLTVL.

This sequence joins TRBV5-1 and TRBJ1-1; D might be TRBD1 (5 bases). V lost 1 base and J lost 4, with 11 bases in between. The germline V gene encodes CDR1 SGHRS and CDR2 YFSETQ. CDR3 length: 14 amino acids. In DNA form, the CDR3 reads TGCGCCAGCAGCTTGAGGGTGGGGACCACTGAAGCTTTCTTT. It specifies CASSLRVGTTEAFF.

The genes are TRBV6-6 and TRBJ2-7; 9 nucleotides match TRBD1. The CDR3 totals 16 residues. Trimming removed 2 bases from V and 5 bases from J; junction bases left unmatched: 10. In germline, CDR1 is MNHNY, CDR2 SVGAGI (reference sequence). The CDR3: CASSYAVLQGADEQYV. The CDR3 nucleotides read TGTGCCAGCAGTTACGCGGTCTTACAGGGGGCGGACGAGCAGTACGTC.

The rearrangement uses TRBV6-4 and TRBJ1-6, with D hard to call. Between the trimmed V and J ends, which lost 4 bases and 5 bases, there was a span of 9 bases. The CDR3 contains 14 residues. CDR1 and CDR2 (germline): MRHNA, SNTAGT. CDR3 sequence (DNA): TGTGCCAGCAGTGTGACTGGAGATAATTCACCCCTCCACTTT. It yields the protein CASSVTGDNSPLHF.

The V call is TRBV18, the J call TRBJ2-7; the D gene is possibly TRBD1 (6 bases). CDR1 and CDR2 from the germline V gene are KGHSH and LQKENI. Trimming removed 6 bases at V and 1 base at J, with 13 bases between. This CDR3 has 14 amino acids. The CDR3 reads CASSRTAYSYEQYV. The CDR3 DNA reads TGTGCCAGCTCTCGGACAGCCTATTCCTACGAGCAGTACGTC.

The gene calls are TRBV18 and TRBJ2-5, with 12 bases aligning to TRBD2. CDR1 is KGHSH, CDR2 LQKENI, per germline. The V and J ends lost 2 bases and 4 bases, in that order; junction bases with no gene match: 8. The CDR3 loop spans 17 amino acids. The DNA for the CDR3 is TGTGCCAGCTCACCATTGAATCTAGCGGGGGGGCCAGAGACCCAGTACTTC. It yields the protein CASSPLNLAGGPETQYF.

The J gene is TRBJ1-4, the V gene TRBV18, with D uncertain. Trimming took off 2 bases at V and 6 bases at J, with 10 bases between the two ends. The CDR3 runs 14 residues. The germline CDR1 and CDR2 sequences are KGHSH and LQKENI. CDR3: CASSPVNRDEKLFF. The CDR3 nucleotides are TGTGCCAGCTCACCAGTAAACCGGGATGAAAAACTGTTTTTT.

The chain uses TRBV28 and TRBJ1-1; D is unclear. Germline loops: CDR1 MDHEN, CDR2 SYDVKM. Deletions cut 10 bases from V and 1 base from J, with 7 bases between. This CDR3 has 11 amino acids. The CDR3 loop is CATNRNTEAFF. The CDR3 DNA reads TGTGCCACCAATCGGAACACTGAAGCTTTCTTT.

This clone came up once. The chain combines TRBV7-2 with TRBJ1-2; D may be TRBD1 (6 bases). Trimming pared 2 bases from V and 8 bases from J, leaving 21 bases between. The CDR3 length is 16 residues. Germline CDR1 and CDR2: SGHTA and FQGNSA. Here the CDR3 reads CASSLFPGQGIMGYTF. The CDR3 bases are TGTGCCAGCAGCTTATTTCCAGGGCAGGGGATTATGGGCTACACCTTC.